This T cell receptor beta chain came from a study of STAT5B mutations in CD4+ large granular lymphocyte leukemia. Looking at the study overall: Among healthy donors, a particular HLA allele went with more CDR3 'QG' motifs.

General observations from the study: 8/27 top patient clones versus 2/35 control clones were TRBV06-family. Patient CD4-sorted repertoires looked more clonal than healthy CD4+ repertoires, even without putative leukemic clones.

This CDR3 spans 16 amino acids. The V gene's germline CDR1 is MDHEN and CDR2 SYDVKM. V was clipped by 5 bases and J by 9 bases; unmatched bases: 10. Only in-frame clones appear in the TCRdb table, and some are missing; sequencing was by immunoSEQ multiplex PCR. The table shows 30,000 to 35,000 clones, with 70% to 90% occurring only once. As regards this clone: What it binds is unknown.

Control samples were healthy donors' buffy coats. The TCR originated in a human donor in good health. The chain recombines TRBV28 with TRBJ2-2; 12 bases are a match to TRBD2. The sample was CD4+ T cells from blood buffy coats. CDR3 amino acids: CASSQSLAGGVRELFF. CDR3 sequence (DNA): TGTGCCAGCAGTCAATCCCTAGCGGGAGGGGTGCGGGAGCTGTTTTTT.